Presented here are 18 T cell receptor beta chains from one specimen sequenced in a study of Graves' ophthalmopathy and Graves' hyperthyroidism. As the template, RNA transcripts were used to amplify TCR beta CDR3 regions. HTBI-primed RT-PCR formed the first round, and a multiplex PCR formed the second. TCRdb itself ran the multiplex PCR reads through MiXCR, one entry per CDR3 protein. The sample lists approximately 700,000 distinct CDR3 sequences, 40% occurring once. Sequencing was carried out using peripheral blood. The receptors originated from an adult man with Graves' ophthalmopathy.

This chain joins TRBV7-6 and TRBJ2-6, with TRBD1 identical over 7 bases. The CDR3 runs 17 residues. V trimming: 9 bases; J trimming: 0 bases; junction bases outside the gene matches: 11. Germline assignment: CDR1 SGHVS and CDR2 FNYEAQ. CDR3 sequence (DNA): TGTGCCAGAAGCCCGACAGGGAGAAACTCTGGGGCCAACGTCCTGACTTTC. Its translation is CARSPTGRNSGANVLTF.

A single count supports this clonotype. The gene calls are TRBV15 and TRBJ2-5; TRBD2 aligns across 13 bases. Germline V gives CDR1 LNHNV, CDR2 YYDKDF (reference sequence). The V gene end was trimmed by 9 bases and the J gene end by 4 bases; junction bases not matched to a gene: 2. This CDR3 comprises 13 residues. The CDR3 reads CATRLAGGETQYF. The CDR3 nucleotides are TGTGCCACAAGACTAGCGGGAGGAGAGACCCAGTACTTC.

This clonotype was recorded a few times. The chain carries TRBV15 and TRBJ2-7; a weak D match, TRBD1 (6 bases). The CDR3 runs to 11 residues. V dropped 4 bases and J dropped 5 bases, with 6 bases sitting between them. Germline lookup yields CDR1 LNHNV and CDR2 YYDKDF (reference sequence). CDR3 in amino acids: CATSKGDEQYF. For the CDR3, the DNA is TGTGCCACCAGCAAGGGGGACGAGCAGTACTTC.

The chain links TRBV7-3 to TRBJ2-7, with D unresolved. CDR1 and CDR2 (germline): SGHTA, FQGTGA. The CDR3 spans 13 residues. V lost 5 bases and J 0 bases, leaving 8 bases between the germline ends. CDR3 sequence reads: CASSAQSSYEQYF. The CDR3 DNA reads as TGTGCCAGCAGCGCACAGAGCTCCTACGAGCAGTACTTC.

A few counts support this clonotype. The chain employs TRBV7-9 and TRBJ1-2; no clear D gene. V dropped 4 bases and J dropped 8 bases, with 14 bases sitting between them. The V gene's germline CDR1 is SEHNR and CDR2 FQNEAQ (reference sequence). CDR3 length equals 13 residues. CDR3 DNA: TGTGCCAGCAGCTCTGGAGAGAATCGGGGCTACACCTTC. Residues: CASSSGENRGYTF.

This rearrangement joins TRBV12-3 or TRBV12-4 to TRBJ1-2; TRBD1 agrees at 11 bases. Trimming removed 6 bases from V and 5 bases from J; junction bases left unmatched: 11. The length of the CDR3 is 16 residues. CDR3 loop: CASRPRGQGARYGYTF. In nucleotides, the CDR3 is TGTGCCAGCAGACCGCGAGGACAGGGGGCTAGGTATGGCTACACCTTC.

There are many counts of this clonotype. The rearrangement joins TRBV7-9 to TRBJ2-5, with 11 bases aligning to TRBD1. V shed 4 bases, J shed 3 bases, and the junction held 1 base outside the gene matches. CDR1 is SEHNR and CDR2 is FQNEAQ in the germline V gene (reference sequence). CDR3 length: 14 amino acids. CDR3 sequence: CASSWGQGEETQYF. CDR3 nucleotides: TGTGCCAGCAGCTGGGGACAGGGGGAAGAGACCCAGTACTTC.

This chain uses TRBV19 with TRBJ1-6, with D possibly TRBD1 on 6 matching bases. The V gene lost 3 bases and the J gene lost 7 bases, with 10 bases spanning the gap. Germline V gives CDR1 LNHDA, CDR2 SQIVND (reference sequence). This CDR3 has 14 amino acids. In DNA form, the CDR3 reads TGTGCCAGTAGTATTTCGGGGGCAAATTCACCCCTCCACTTT. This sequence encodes CASSISGANSPLHF.

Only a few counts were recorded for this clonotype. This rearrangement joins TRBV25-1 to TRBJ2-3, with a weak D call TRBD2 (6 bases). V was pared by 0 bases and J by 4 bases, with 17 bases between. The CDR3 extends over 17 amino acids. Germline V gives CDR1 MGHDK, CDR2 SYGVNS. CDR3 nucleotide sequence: TGTGCCAGCAGTGAATATTGGGAGGCGGAGGGTGCAGATACGCAGTATTTT. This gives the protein CASSEYWEAEGADTQYF. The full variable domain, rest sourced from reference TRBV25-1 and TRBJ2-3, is EADIYQTPRYLVIGTGKKITLECSQTMGHDKMYWYQQDPGMELHLIHYSYGVNSTEKGDLSSESTVSRIRTEHFPLTLESARPSHTSQYLCASSEYWEAEGADTQYFGPGTRLTVL.

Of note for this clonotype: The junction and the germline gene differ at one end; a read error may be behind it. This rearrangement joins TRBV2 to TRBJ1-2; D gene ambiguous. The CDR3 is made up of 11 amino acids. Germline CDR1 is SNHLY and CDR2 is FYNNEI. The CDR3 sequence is CATQAAYGYTF. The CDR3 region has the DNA TGTGCCACCCAGGCTGCCTATGGCTATACCTTC.

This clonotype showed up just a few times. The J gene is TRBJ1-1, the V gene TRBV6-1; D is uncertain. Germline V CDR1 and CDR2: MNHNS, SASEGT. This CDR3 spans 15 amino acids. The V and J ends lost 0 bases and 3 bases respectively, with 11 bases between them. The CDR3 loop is CASSEAPGGYTEAFF. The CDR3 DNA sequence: TGTGCCAGCAGTGAAGCCCCCGGAGGGTACACTGAAGCTTTCTTT.

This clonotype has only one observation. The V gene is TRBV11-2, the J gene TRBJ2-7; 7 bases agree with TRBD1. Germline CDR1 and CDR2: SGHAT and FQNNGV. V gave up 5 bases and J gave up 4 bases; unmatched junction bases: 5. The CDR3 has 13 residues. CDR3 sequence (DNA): TGTGCCAGCAGCACCTACAGGGGATACGAGCAGTACTTC. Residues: CASSTYRGYEQYF.

The CDR3 loop is CASSTLSQPQHF. The CDR3 DNA sequence: TGTGCCAGTAGTACCCTTAGTCAGCCCCAGCATTTT. The chain has TRBV19 and TRBJ1-5; no definite D call. Germline lookup yields CDR1 LNHDA and CDR2 SQIVND (reference sequence). This CDR3 spans 12 amino acids. The V gene lost 4 bases and the J gene lost 6 bases, with 7 bases spanning the gap.

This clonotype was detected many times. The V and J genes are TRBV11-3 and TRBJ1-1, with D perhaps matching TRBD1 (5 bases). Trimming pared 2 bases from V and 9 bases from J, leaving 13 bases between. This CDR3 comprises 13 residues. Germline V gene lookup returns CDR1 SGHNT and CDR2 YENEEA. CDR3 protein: CASSLQGEGQAFF. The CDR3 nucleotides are TGTGCCAGCAGCTTACAGGGAGAGGGTCAAGCTTTCTTT.

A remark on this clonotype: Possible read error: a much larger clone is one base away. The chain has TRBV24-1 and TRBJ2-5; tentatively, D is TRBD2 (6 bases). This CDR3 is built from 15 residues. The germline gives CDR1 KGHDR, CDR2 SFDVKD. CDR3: CATNDRSGTEETQYF. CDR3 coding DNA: TGTGCCACCAATGATCGATCCGGGACTGAAGAGACCCAGTACTTC.

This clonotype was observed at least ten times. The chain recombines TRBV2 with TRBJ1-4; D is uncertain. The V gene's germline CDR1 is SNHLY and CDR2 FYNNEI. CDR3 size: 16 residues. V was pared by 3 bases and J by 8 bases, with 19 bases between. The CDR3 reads CASSEWPGNNEEKLFF. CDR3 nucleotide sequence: TGTGCCAGCAGTGAGTGGCCGGGTAATAATGAAGAAAAACTGTTTTTT.

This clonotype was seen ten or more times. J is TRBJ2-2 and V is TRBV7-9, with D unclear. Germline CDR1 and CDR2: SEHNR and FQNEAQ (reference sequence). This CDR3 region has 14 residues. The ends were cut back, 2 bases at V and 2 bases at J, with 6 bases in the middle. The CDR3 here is CASSLRGNTGELFF. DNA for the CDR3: TGTGCCAGCAGCTTACGTGGAAACACCGGGGAGCTGTTTTTT.

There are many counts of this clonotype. The CDR3 DNA sequence: TGTGCCATCAGTGAGTCGTATTCAGAAATGTATGGCTACACCTTC. As protein: CAISESYSEMYGYTF. The chain is built from TRBV10-3 and TRBJ1-2; D gene uncertain. V gave up 0 bases and J gave up 5 bases, with 13 bases separating them. Germline loops: CDR1 ENHRY, CDR2 SYGVKD. This CDR3 region has 15 residues.